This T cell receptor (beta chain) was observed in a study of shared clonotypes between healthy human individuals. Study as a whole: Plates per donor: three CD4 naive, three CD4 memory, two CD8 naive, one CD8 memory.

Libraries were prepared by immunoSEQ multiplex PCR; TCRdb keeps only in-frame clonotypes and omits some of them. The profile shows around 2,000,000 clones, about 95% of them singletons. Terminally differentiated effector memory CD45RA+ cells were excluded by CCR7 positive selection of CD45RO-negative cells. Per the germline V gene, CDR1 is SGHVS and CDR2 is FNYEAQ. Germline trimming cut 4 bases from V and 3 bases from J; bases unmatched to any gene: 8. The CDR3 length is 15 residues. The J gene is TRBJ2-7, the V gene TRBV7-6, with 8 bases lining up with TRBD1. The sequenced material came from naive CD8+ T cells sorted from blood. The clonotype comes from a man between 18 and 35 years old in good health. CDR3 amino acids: CASSSGAGQVYEQYF. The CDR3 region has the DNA TGTGCCAGCAGCTCGGGGGCGGGACAGGTCTACGAGCAGTACTTC.